This T cell receptor beta chain was recorded in a study of shared clonotypes between healthy human individuals. Study at large: The donors, two women and a few men, were aged 18 to 49. Study observations and caveats: Among donors, clonotype sharing was expected to be affected by sequencing depth.

V lost 7 bases to trimming and J lost 3 bases, with 14 bases between them. Germline-derived CDR1 and CDR2 are SGHTA and FQGNSA. The CDR3 length is 14 residues. Around 30,000 T cell genomes (about 320 ng DNA) went into each PBMC replicate. The team ran DNA from unsorted PBMCs on ten immunoSEQ deep assay plates for sequencing. Repertoires were generated with immunoSEQ multiplex PCR, while TCRdb's copy carries only in-frame clones and drops some. The repertoire holds hundreds of thousands of clones, with roughly four fifths as singletons. A remark on this clone: Its specificity is unknown.

The sample was PBMCs. The source of this sequence is a woman aged 40 to 55 in good health. Some clones in this sample may be carry-over from other donors' samples. The chain combines TRBV7-2 with TRBJ2-3; D is unresolved. The CDR3 loop reads CASKASMGTDTQYF. In DNA form, the CDR3 reads TGTGCCAGCAAGGCCTCAATGGGAACAGATACGCAGTATTTT.